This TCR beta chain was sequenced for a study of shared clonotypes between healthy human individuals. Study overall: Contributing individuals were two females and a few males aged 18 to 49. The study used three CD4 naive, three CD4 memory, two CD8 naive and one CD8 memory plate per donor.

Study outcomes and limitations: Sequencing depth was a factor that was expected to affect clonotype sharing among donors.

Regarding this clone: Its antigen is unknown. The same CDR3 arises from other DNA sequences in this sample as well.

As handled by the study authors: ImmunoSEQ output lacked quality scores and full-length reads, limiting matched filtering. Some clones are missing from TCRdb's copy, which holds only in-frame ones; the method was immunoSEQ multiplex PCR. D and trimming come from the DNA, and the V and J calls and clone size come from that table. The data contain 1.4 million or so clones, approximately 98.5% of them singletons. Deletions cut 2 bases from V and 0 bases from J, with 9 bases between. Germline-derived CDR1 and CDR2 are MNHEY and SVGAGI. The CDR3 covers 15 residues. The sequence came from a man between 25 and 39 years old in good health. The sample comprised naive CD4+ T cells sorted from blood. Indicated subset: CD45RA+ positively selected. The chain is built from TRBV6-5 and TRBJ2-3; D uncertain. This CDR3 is CASSYRLGSTDTQYF. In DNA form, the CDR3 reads TGTGCCAGCAGTTACAGGTTGGGGAGCACAGATACGCAGTATTTT.